This T cell receptor beta chain was found in a study of control samples from healthy donors and cancer patients. Here immunoSEQ multiplex PCR was the method, and the copy in TCRdb shows in-frame clones only, minus some. The sample lists some 130,000 clones; about nine tenths were seen once. Germline V gene lookup returns CDR1 MNHEY and CDR2 SVGAGI. The CDR3 is 14 amino acids. V shed 7 bases and J 5 bases; nucleotides not matched to a gene: 11. The receptor comes from a woman aged 45 to 65 in good health. Material: blood. The rearrangement joins TRBV6-5 to TRBJ2-7; 7 nucleotides agree with TRBD2. The CDR3 loop is CASKPRTSSDEQYF. The CDR3 region has the DNA TGTGCCAGCAAACCCCGGACTAGTAGCGACGAGCAGTACTTC.